The clone carrying this T cell receptor (beta chain) was counted between two and nine times. This specimen belongs to a study of blood T cells in healthy people across ages. The V gene's germline CDR1 is DFQATT and CDR2 SNEGSKA (reference sequence). Trimming shortened V by 0 bases and J by 4 bases, and 9 bases separated the two germline ends. CDR3 size: 14 residues. A J-beta primer mix and a sample-barcoded 5' primer were used in a second PCR of about 7 to 12 cycles. MiXCR was run by TCRdb on the 5' RACE reads, yielding one entry per CDR3 protein. The sample holds about 1.5 million distinct CDR3 sequences, around 40% seen once.

The source material was blood. The rearrangement joins TRBV20-1 to TRBJ1-4; D is ambiguous. The sequence came from a woman aged 18-29 years in good health. CDR3 nucleotides: TGCAGTGCTAGAGAGGACGGCATTAATGAAAAACTGTTTTTT. Amino acid sequence: CSAREDGINEKLFF.